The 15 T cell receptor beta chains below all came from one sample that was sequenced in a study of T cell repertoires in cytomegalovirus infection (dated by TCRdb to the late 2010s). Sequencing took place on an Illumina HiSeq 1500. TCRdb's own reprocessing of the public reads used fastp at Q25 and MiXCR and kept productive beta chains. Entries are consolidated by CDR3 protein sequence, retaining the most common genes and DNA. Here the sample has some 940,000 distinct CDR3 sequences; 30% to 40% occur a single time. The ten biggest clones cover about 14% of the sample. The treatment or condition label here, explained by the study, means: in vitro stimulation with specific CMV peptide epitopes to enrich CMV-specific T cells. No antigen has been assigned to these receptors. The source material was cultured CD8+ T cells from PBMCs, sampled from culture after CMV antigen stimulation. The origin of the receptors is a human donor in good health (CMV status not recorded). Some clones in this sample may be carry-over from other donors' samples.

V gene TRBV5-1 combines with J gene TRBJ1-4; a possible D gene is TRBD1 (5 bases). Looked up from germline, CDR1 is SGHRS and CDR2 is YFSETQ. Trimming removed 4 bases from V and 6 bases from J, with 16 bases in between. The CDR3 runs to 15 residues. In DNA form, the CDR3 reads TGCGCCAGCAGCCGATTGGGGGACGGAGATGAAAAACTGTTTTTT. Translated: CASSRLGDGDEKLFF.

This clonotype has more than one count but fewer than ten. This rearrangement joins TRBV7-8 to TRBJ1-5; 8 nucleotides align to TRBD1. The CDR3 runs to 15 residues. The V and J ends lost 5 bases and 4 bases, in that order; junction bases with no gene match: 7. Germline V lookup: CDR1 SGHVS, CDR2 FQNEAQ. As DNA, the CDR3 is TGTGCCAGCAGCCCCGGACAGGGAACAAATCAGCCCCAGCATTTT. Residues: CASSPGQGTNQPQHF.

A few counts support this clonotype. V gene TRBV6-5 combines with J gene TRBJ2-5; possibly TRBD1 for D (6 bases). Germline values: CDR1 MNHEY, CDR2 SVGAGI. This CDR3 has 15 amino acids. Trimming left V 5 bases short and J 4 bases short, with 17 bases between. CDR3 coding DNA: TGTGCCAGCAGTGCTTGGCAGGGGAACGTAGAGACCCAGTACTTC. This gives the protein CASSAWQGNVETQYF.

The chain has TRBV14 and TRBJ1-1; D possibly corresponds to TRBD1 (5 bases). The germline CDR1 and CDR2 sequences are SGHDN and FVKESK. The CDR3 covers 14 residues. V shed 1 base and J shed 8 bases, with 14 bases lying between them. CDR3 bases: TGTGCCAGCAGCCAAGTAGCGGACACCTCCGAAGCTTTCTTT. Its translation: CASSQVADTSEAFF.

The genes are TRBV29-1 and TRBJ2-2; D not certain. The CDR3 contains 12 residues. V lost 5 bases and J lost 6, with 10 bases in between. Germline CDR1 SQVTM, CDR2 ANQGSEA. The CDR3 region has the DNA TGCAGCGTTCTGAATCTGTCCGGGGAGCTGTTTTTT. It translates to CSVLNLSGELFF.

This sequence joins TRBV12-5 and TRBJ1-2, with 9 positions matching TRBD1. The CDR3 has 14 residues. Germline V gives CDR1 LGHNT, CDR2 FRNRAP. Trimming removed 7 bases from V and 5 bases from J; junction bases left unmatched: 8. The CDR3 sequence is CASDAGTGHYGYTF. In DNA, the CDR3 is TGTGCTAGTGACGCCGGGACAGGGCATTATGGCTACACCTTC.

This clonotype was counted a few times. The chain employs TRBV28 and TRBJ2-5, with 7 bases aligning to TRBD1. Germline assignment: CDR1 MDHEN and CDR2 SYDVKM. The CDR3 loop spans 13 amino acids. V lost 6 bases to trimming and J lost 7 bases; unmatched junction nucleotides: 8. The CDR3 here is CASSEQGWATQYF. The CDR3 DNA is TGTGCCAGCAGCGAACAGGGGTGGGCGACCCAGTACTTC.

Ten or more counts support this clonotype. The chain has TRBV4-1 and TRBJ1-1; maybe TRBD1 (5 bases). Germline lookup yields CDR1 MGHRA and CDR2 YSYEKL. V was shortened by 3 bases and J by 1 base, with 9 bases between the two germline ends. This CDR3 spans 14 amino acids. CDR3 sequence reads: CASSQSGGNTEAFF. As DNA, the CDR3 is TGCGCCAGCAGCCAGTCTGGGGGGAACACTGAAGCTTTCTTT.

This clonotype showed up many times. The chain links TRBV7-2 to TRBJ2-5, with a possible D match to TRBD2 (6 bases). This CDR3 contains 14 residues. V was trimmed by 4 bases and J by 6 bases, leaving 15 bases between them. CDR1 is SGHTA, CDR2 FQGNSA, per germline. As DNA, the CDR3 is TGTGCCAGCAGCTCACTAGCTGTGGGGAAGACCCAGTACTTC. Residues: CASSSLAVGKTQYF.

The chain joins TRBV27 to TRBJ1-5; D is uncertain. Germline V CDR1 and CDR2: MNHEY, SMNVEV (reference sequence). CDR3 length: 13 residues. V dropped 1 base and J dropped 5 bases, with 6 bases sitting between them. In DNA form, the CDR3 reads TGTGCCAGCAGTTTATGGCTGGATCAGCCCCAGCATTTT. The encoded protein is CASSLWLDQPQHF.

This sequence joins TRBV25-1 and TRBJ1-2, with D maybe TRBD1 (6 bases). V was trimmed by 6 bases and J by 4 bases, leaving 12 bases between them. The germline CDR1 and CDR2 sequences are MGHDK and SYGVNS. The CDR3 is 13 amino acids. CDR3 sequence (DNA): TGTGCCAGCAGCCAGGGGTTCTCCTATGGCTACACCTTC. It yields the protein CASSQGFSYGYTF.

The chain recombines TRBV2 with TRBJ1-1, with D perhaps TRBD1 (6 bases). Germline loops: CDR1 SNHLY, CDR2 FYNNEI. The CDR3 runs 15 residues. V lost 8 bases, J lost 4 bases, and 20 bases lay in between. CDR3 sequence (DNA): TGTGCCAGCTCCTTGAAAGGACAGCCGGGCACTGAAGCTTTCTTT. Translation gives CASSLKGQPGTEAFF.

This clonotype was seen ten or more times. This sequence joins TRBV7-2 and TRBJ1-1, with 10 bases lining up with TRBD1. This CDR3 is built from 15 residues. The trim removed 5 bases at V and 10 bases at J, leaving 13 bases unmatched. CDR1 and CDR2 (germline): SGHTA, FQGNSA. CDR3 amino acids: CASSQAGQGIYGAFF. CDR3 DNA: TGTGCCAGCAGCCAAGCGGGACAGGGGATTTACGGAGCTTTCTTT.

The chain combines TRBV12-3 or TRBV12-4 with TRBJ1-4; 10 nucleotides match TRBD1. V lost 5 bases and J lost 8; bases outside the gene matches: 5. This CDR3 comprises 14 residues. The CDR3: CASSRDRGLEKLFF. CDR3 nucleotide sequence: TGTGCCAGCAGTAGGGACAGGGGTCTCGAAAAACTGTTTTTT.

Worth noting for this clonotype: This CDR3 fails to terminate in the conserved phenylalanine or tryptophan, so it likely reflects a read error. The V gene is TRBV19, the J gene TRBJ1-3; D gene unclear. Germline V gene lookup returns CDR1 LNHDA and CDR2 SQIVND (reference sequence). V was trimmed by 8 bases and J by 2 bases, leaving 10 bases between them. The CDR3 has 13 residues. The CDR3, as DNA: TGTGCCAGTGGGAAGGGAACTGGAAACACCATATATCTT. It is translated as CASGKGTGNTIYL.